These T cell receptor beta chains were read from a single sample in a study of cytomegalovirus exposure and HLA in healthy donors. The table came from immunoSEQ multiplex PCR; TCRdb's copy has only in-frame clones and leaves some out. The top ten clones hold approximately 1.5% of a sample with 150,000 to 200,000 clones, 80% to 90% of them seen once. The sample taken for sequencing was PBMCs. The receptor source for this set is a woman under 40 in good health and CMV-seronegative. The conserved cysteine and the conserved F or W are not part of the CDR3 here. D genes are given only for firm matches.

d_call	v_call	cdr3_aa
TRBD2	TRBV7-2	ASSFRDYPFQY
NA	TRBV6-5	ASRIGGPFGEQY
NA	TRBV27	ASSLAGLETQY
NA	TRBV15	ATSSASPGVQQQETQY
TRBD1	TRBV4-1	ASSPTAGQGYEQY
TRBD1	TRBV13	ASSERTGGVQETQY
NA	TRBV11-2	ASGLGSYEQY
TRBD1	TRBV7-9	ASRLLQGGNTEAF
NA	TRBV29-1	SVEATNYQETQY
TRBD1	TRBV5-6	ASSLGTGAYGYT
TRBD1	TRBV13	ASRPEGTVYGYT
TRBD1	TRBV19	ASSIPRTGRGYT
NA	TRBV5-1	ASSLGTSGHEAF
NA	TRBV11-2	ASSLADNGYEQY
TRBD1	TRBV10-3	AISESHRDRGHVVTYEQY
NA	TRBV7-9	ASSLASVYEQY
NA	TRBV2	ASRYSTVRSEAF
NA	TRBV29-1	SVEQTGVTGELF
NA	TRBV4-2	ASSPRDNTDTQY
NA	TRBV7-9	ASSHETYEQY
NA	TRBV7-9	ASSLGGTPEQY
TRBD1	TRBV7-9	ASSWDRGYEQY
NA	TRBV6-5	ASSYRGVHMNTEAF
NA	TRBV11-2	ASSSSQGGATEAF
NA	TRBV5-6	ASSLSSYRGEQY
NA	TRBV27	ASSLVQNTEAF
NA	TRBV6-5	ASSLTGNNEKLF
TRBD2	TRBV5-1	ASSNSGTSGGLSYEQY
NA	TRBV7-9	ASSSTGYEQY
TRBD1	TRBV7-9	ASSQGTGKNEQF
NA	TRBV5-1	ASSLVGGWNTEAF
TRBD1	TRBV29-1	SVQSQGRSTDTQY
TRBD1	TRBV5-1	ASSATTGADTDTQY
NA	TRBV21-1	ASSRWSGTANTEAF
NA	TRBV7-8	ASSWAFENQPQH
NA	TRBV6-4	ASSEGRENTEAF
TRBD1	TRBV5-1	ASSPGQGAVAEAF
NA	TRBV6-5	ASSYGSDTTDYGYT
NA	TRBV7-9	ASSLAEIANYGYT
TRBD2	TRBV5-1	ASSLKLAGYSADTQY
TRBD2	TRBV7-7	ASSSLFGGETQY
TRBD1	TRBV18	ASSPRPDRGKNEQY
TRBD2	TRBV11-2	ASSLYGRGSGQY
NA	TRBV7-6	ASSRNPLESSYNSPLH
NA	TRBV2	ASSQRGLGNQPQH
TRBD1	TRBV5-1	ASSLRQGGEKLF
TRBD1	TRBV2	ASSPQRGQGAIDYT
NA	TRBV4-1	ASSQERGYSNQPQH
TRBD1	TRBV27	ASSRQGRYGYT
TRBD1	TRBV18	ASSPRQGSDTEAF
TRBD1	TRBV13	ASSSTGVSGSPLH
NA	TRBV7-8	ASSLGLSYEQY
TRBD1	TRBV18	ATTDRGGDYEQY
NA	TRBV4-1	ASSQDRGTDTQY
NA	TRBV5-1	ASSFSTQGNYGYT